The 17 T cell receptor beta chains listed next were all sequenced from one sample in a study of post-analysis software for immune sequencing data. No antigen is known for these receptors. The TCR beta cDNA libraries contained unique molecular identifiers. Using its own MiXCR run on the PCR reads, TCRdb lists one record per CDR3 protein. Of about 540,000 distinct CDR3 sequences in the sample, around a third were seen once. Findings and caveats of the study: Compared with controls, patients had more of about 5 TRBV segments, including TRBV5-6, TRBV5-1 and TRBV20-1.

Sequencing was carried out using blood. Source of these receptors: a girl under 18 with multiple sclerosis.

This chain links TRBV21-1 with TRBJ2-1; the listed D gene, TRBD1, was not tested against the DNA. TRBV21-1 is a pseudogene locus. This CDR3 is 19 amino acids long. CDR3: CARSKGGVTGANSYNEQFF. In DNA, the CDR3 is TGTGCCAGAAGCAAAGGAGGGGTGACAGGGGCCAACTCCTACAATGAGCAGTTCTTC.

The table lists this clonotype with a few counts. The chain links TRBV7-2 to TRBJ1-1; D remains ambiguous. CDR3 length: 15 amino acids. Deletions cut 5 bases from V and 0 bases from J, with 13 bases between. Germline CDR1 SGHTA, CDR2 FQGNSA. The CDR3 protein is CASSVTSQLNTEAFF. For the CDR3, the DNA is TGTGCCAGCAGCGTGACCTCTCAACTGAACACTGAAGCTTTCTTT.

This clonotype was observed a handful of times. The chain couples TRBV9 to TRBJ2-1, with D unresolved. V lost 0 bases to trimming and J lost 7 bases, with 5 bases between them. The CDR3 spans 12 residues. CDR1 SGDLS and CDR2 YYNGEE come from the germline V gene. CDR3 residues: CASSVELNEQFF. In DNA, the CDR3 is TGTGCCAGCAGCGTAGAATTAAATGAGCAGTTCTTC. Full variable domain (missing parts from reference TRBV9 and TRBJ2-1): DSGVTQTPKHLITATGQRVTLRCSPRSGDLSVYWYQQSLDQGLQFLIQYYNGEERAKGNILERFSAQQFPDLHSELNLSSLELGDSALYFCASSVELNEQFFGPGTRLTVL.

The chain uses TRBV6-6 and TRBJ2-4, with 8 bases fitting TRBD1. Unmatched junction bases numbered 12, after V lost 6 bases and J lost 5 bases. Germline CDR1 MNHNY, CDR2 SVGAGI (reference sequence). The CDR3 has 16 residues. The CDR3: CASSLSPGGAENIQYF. The CDR3 DNA follows: TGTGCCAGCAGCTTATCACCAGGGGGCGCGGAAAACATTCAGTACTTC.

About this clonotype: Germline is not matched at one junction end, which may reflect a read error. V and J are TRBV7-2 and TRBJ2-5; TRBD2 matches at 8 bases. The germline V gene encodes CDR1 SGHTA and CDR2 FQGNSA. This CDR3 is 16 amino acids long. CDR3 sequence reads: CASSYRQRGRQEAQYF. CDR3 in DNA: TGTGCCAGCAGCTACCGCCAGCGGGGGAGACAAGAGGCCCAGTACTTC. Full variable domain (missing parts from reference TRBV7-2 and TRBJ2-5): GAGVSQSPSNKVTEKGKDVELRCDPISGHTALYWYRQSLGQGLEFLIYFQGNSAPDKSGLPSDRFSAERTGGSVSTLTIQRTQQEDSAVYLCASSYRQRGRQEAQYFGPGTRLLVL.

The chain employs TRBV12-3 or TRBV12-4 and TRBJ1-1, with unresolved D. The CDR3 totals 14 residues. V gave up 7 bases and J gave up 4 bases, with 16 bases separating them. The CDR3 spells CASTQTGRGTEAFF. CDR3 DNA: TGTGCCAGCACCCAAACCGGGAGAGGCACTGAAGCTTTCTTT.

This clonotype was counted a few times. The V call is TRBV28, the J call TRBJ1-2; the match to TRBD1 covers 7 bases. This CDR3 has 14 amino acids. Unmatched junction bases numbered 9, after V lost 4 bases and J lost 7 bases. Germline CDR1 MDHEN, CDR2 SYDVKM. CDR3 region: CASSSIVAGGGYTF. DNA for the CDR3: TGTGCCAGCAGTTCCATTGTGGCAGGGGGTGGCTACACCTTC.

This clonotype turned up a few times. The CDR3 bases are TGTGCCAGCAGCTTAGTACGGGAACAAGAGACCCAGTACTTC. It encodes CASSLVREQETQYF. The V call is TRBV7-9, the J call TRBJ2-5; D is possibly TRBD2 (5 bases). Germline V CDR1 and CDR2: SEHNR, FQNEAQ (reference sequence). The CDR3 sequence is 14 residues long. V was clipped by 1 base and J by 2 bases, with 8 bases between them.

The rearrangement joins TRBV6-5 to TRBJ2-5, with 9 nucleotides matching TRBD2. Trimming removed 0 bases from V and 4 bases from J; junction bases left unmatched: 12. This CDR3 comprises 18 residues. CDR1 and CDR2 (germline): MNHEY, SVGAGI. CDR3 sequence reads: CASSYSMVISGGGETQYF. Here the CDR3 DNA reads TGTGCCAGCAGTTACTCGATGGTGATTAGCGGGGGAGGAGAGACCCAGTACTTC.

This clonotype was observed a handful of times. J is TRBJ2-3 and V is TRBV6-6; D is tentatively TRBD1 or TRBD2 (7 bases each). Germline CDR1 reads MNHNY; CDR2 reads SVGAGI (reference sequence). The CDR3 has 15 amino acids. Trimming cost V 8 bases and J 2 bases, with 17 bases left between them. CDR3 protein: CASAPGGQYTDTQYF. CDR3 coding DNA: TGTGCCAGCGCCCCGGGGGGACAGTACACAGATACGCAGTATTTT.

This chain uses TRBV10-3 with TRBJ1-1; TRBD1 matches 7 bases. This CDR3 is 15 amino acids long. After removal of 3 bases from V and 4 bases from J, the junction contained 8 bases not matched to a gene. Germline V gene sequence: CDR1 ENHRY, CDR2 SYGVKD. The DNA of the CDR3 is TGTGCCATCAGTGAAGGGACAGCAATGAGCACTGAAGCTTTCTTT. Protein: CAISEGTAMSTEAFF.

This clonotype was seen only once. The J gene is TRBJ2-1, the V gene TRBV10-3; 13 bases line up with TRBD2. The CDR3 is made up of 16 amino acids. Germline values: CDR1 ENHRY, CDR2 SYGVKD. The junction had 11 bases not matched to a gene; V was cut back by 5 bases and J by 10 bases. The CDR3 sequence is CAISLETSGRYDEQFF. The DNA for the CDR3 is TGTGCCATCAGTCTCGAGACTAGCGGGAGGTATGACGAGCAGTTCTTC.

The V call is TRBV29-1, the J call TRBJ1-1, with a tentative D call TRBD1 (5 bases). The V gene lost 3 bases and the J gene lost 3 bases, with 8 bases spanning the gap. The CDR3 extends over 12 amino acids. CDR1 and CDR2 from the germline V gene are SQVTM and ANQGSEA. CDR3 nucleotide sequence: TGCAGCGTTGAGCAGGGCTACACTGAAGCTTTCTTT. Encoded protein: CSVEQGYTEAFF.

On this clonotype: A junction end diverges from the germline sequence, so it may reflect a read error. The chain is built from TRBV10-3 and TRBJ2-3, with D unresolved. Germline V gene lookup returns CDR1 ENHRY and CDR2 SYGVKD. The CDR3 consists of 14 residues. The CDR3 is CAIRDRPSTDAQYF. In DNA, the CDR3 is TGTGCCATCAGAGACCGGCCAAGCACAGATGCGCAGTATTTT.

This clonotype was found once. The chain uses TRBV10-3 and TRBJ2-4; unclear D gene. This CDR3 is built from 15 residues. The germline CDR1 and CDR2 sequences are ENHRY and SYGVKD. Trimming took off 0 bases at V and 1 base at J, with 7 bases between the two ends. CDR3 bases: TGTGCCATCAGTGAGTCTGGGATGGCCAAAAACATTCAGTACTTC. It codes for CAISESGMAKNIQYF.

Only a few counts were recorded for this clonotype. The CDR3 here is CASSQGGDGKNIQYF. The CDR3 nucleotides are TGTGCCAGCAGCCAAGGAGGGGATGGCAAAAACATTCAGTACTTC. The genes are TRBV3-1 and TRBJ2-4; TRBD1 or TRBD2 may be the D gene (5 bases each). Per germline, CDR1 LGHDT and CDR2 YNNKEL (reference sequence). The CDR3 is 15 amino acids. Trimming stripped 1 base from V and 3 bases from J, with 10 bases between.

This chain connects TRBV5-5 to TRBJ2-3; the D gene is possibly TRBD2 (5 bases). In germline, CDR1 is SGHKS, CDR2 YYEKEE (reference sequence). The length of the CDR3 is 17 residues. Trimming cost V 0 bases and J 6 bases, with 20 bases left between them. This CDR3 reads CASSLETPGRLADTQYF. The DNA of the CDR3 is TGTGCCAGCAGCTTGGAAACCCCGGGAAGACTCGCTGATACGCAGTATTTT. The variable domain in full, with the rest retrieved from reference TRBV5-5 and TRBJ2-3, is DAGVTQSPTHLIKTRGQQVTLRCSPISGHKSVSWYQQVLGQGPQFIFQYYEKEERGRGNFPDRFSARQFPNYSSELNVNALLLGDSALYLCASSLETPGRLADTQYFGPGTRLTVL.